This T cell receptor beta chain was captured in a study of blood T cell repertoires in COVID-19. For the study at large: Nucleic acid was either cDNA or gDNA, and it came from T cells, B-cell-depleted T cells, or PBMCs.

V dropped 1 base and J dropped 3 bases, with 16 bases sitting between them. Looked up from germline, CDR1 is LGHNA and CDR2 is YNFKEQ. CDR3 length: 16 residues. Sequencing used immunoSEQ multiplex PCR; TCRdb keeps in-frame clones, though not all of them. Of about 210,000 clones listed, around 85% are singletons. Sample: PBMCs or T cells enriched from blood (not recorded which). This sequence was found in a middle-aged man who had recovered from COVID-19. The V and J genes are TRBV4-2 and TRBJ2-7, with TRBD2 as a possible D gene (6 bases). The CDR3 spells CASSQGVSGGDYEQYF. CDR3 DNA sequence: TGTGCCAGCAGCCAAGGCGTATCCGGGGGAGACTACGAGCAGTACTTC.